This TCR beta chain was documented in a study of shared clonotypes between healthy human individuals. Original processing notes: Junction-only immunoSEQ sequences carried no quality scores, so filtering differed. Produced via immunoSEQ multiplex PCR; TCRdb's table is partial and in-frame only. V and J calls and clone size are as listed in that table; D and trimming were resolved from the DNA. The sample has about 1.5 million clones, about 96% seen once. Trimming cost V 0 bases and J 5 bases, with 16 bases left between them. The CDR3 has 16 amino acids. Germline V gene data show CDR1 as MNHEY and CDR2 as SVGAGI.

The chain carries TRBV6-5 and TRBJ2-5; unclear D gene. The specimen sequenced was naive CD4+ T cells sorted from blood. Subset here: CD45RA+ positively selected. The TCR sequence derives from a man aged 30-40 years in good health. CDR3 nucleotide sequence: TGTGCCAGCAGTTACTCGGCAGCCCGTAGGTGGGAGACCCAGTACTTC. This gives the protein CASSYSAARRWETQYF.